These T cell receptor beta chains were read from a single sample in a study of cytomegalovirus exposure and HLA in healthy donors. The data were produced by immunoSEQ multiplex PCR, yet TCRdb's version contains in-frame clones alone and is incomplete. This repertoire shows roughly 100,000 clones, roughly 80% found once; its top ten account for approximately 4%. The sequencing sample was made of PBMCs. The source is a man aged 40-50 years in good health and CMV-seronegative. Both conserved end residues are part of each CDR3. Each record gives: V gene, J gene, clone size, D gene, CDR3 DNA, CDR3 protein. D genes are given only for firm matches. Size is omitted from some rows. Given values are once, few, many or a class for expanded clones.

>TRBV5-1|TRBJ2-5|NA|TRBD2
TGCGCCAGCAGCTGGACCGGGACTAGCGCCCAATGGTACTTC
CASSWTGTSAQWYF
>TRBV11-1|TRBJ1-2|NA|NA
TGTGCCAGCAGCCCTACAGGATTCTATGGCTACACCTTC
CASSPTGFYGYTF
>TRBV15|TRBJ2-3|few|NA
TGTGCCACCAGCAGAGATTGGGCCACAGGAGATACGCAGTATTTT
CATSRDWATGDTQYF
>TRBV29-1|TRBJ1-1|NA|NA
TGCAGCGTTGTTGACAGTCTGAACACTGAAGCTTTCTTT
CSVVDSLNTEAFF
>TRBV29-1|TRBJ2-1|few|TRBD2
TGCAGCTTCCGGACTAGCGGGGGGGCGTCGAGACCCTACAATGAGCAGTTCTTC
CSFRTSGGASRPYNEQFF
>TRBV19|TRBJ2-4|NA|NA
TGTGCCAGTAGTATTGGAGGGACCAAAAACATTCAGTACTTC
CASSIGGTKNIQYF
>TRBV29-1|TRBJ1-2|NA|NA
TGCAGCGTTGAAGCTGGGCCCTATGGCTACACCTTC
CSVEAGPYGYTF
>TRBV4-1|TRBJ1-1|NA|TRBD1
TGCGCCAGCAGCCGAGGACAGGGGATGAACACTGAAGCTTTCTTT
CASSRGQGMNTEAFF
>TRBV6-5|TRBJ1-2|once|NA
TGTGCCAGCAGTAAACAGGGCTACCCCTTCTATGGCTACACCTTC
CASSKQGYPFYGYTF
>TRBV27|TRBJ2-5|NA|NA
TGTGCCAGCAGTTTCCGAGGAGGAGAGACCCAGTACTTC
CASSFRGGETQYF
>TRBV11-3|TRBJ2-5|few|TRBD2
TGTGCCAGCAGCTTCGGACTAGCGGAGACCCAGTACTTC
CASSFGLAETQYF
>TRBV6-4|TRBJ1-1|NA|NA
TGTGCCAGCAGTGACTCCGCAGGGGAGGGCACTGAAGCTTTCTTT
CASSDSAGEGTEAFF
>TRBV4-1|TRBJ1-1|few|TRBD1
TGCGCCAGCAGCCAAGAGGTGGCGGGACTGACAGGGCCGAGGACTGAAGCTTTCTTT
CASSQEVAGLTGPRTEAFF
>TRBV28|TRBJ1-5|NA|NA
TGTGCCAGCAGTTTGGGGGGGGCACAGCCCCAGCATTTT
CASSLGGAQPQHF
>TRBV2|TRBJ2-3|few|NA
TGTGCCAGCAGTGATCGGGGTAGAGATACGCAGTATTTT
CASSDRGRDTQYF
>TRBV30|TRBJ2-5|few|TRBD2
TGTGCCTGGACCCCCGGACTAGCGGGTGAGACCCAGTACTTC
CAWTPGLAGETQYF
>TRBV6-5|TRBJ2-2|few|NA
TGTGCCAGCAGTTACTCATGGACACCTAACACCGGGGAGCTGTTTTTT
CASSYSWTPNTGELFF
>TRBV7-6|TRBJ2-5|NA|TRBD1
TGTGCCAGCAGCTGGGGCATGGGACAGGGGGCGCGTATGCAGACCCAGTACTTC
CASSWGMGQGARMQTQYF
>TRBV11-2|TRBJ1-1|NA|TRBD1
TGTGCCAGCAGCTTTTATTACGGGTCAGGGGGTACGGACACTGAAGCTTTCTTT
CASSFYYGSGGTDTEAFF
>TRBV7-9|TRBJ2-7|NA|TRBD2
TGTGCCAGCAGCTTAAGCGGGGGAGACTCCTACGAGCAGTACTTC
CASSLSGGDSYEQYF
>TRBV29-1|TRBJ2-4|NA|NA
TGCAGCGTTCAGGGGACAACCAAAAACATTCAGTACTTC
CSVQGTTKNIQYF
>TRBV2|TRBJ1-6|NA|NA
TGTGCCAGCAGTGAAGTCGGACCCCTCCACTTT
CASSEVGPLHF
>TRBV4-1|TRBJ2-3|NA|TRBD2
TGCGCCAGCAGCCAACGACTAGCGGGGACAGATACGCAGTATTTT
CASSQRLAGTDTQYF
>TRBV15|TRBJ1-2|NA|NA
TGTGCCACCAGCAGAATCCCGGTCTATGGCTACACCTTC
CATSRIPVYGYTF
>TRBV7-9|TRBJ1-1|NA|NA
TGTGCCAGCAGCCCCGGACAGATGAACACTGAAGCTTTCTTT
CASSPGQMNTEAFF
>TRBV18|TRBJ1-1|NA|TRBD1
TGTGCCAGCTTATACACCGGGACAGGGCAAGCTGAAGCTTTCTTT
CASLYTGTGQAEAFF
>TRBV6-5|TRBJ1-1|NA|NA
TGTGCCAGCAGTTACGCGAGTGAAGCTTTCTTT
CASSYASEAFF
>TRBV19|TRBJ1-5|NA|NA
TGTGCCAGTAGTATCAGGAATCAGCCCCAGCATTTT
CASSIRNQPQHF
>TRBV6-6|TRBJ2-3|NA|TRBD2
TGTGCCAGCAGGAGACTAGCGGGGGAGGCAGATACGCAGTATTTT
CASRRLAGEADTQYF
>TRBV10-1|TRBJ2-3|NA|TRBD1
TGCGCCAGCAGTGAGCCGGGACAGGGGCGCACAGATACGCAGTATTTT
CASSEPGQGRTDTQYF
>TRBV4-2|TRBJ2-1|few|TRBD2
TGTGCCAGCAGCCAAGATAGGACTAGCGGGCCTTACAATGAGCAGTTCTTC
CASSQDRTSGPYNEQFF
>TRBV27|TRBJ2-3|few|TRBD2
TGTGCCAGCAGTTTAAGGGGTAGCGGGGACCCCCGTGCTAGCACAGATACGCAGTATTTT
CASSLRGSGDPRASTDTQYF
>TRBV5-5|TRBJ1-1|NA|NA
TGTGCCAGCAGCTGGGGCGGGGGGCAGGCTGAAGCTTTCTTT
CASSWGGGQAEAFF
>TRBV5-1|TRBJ1-6|NA|NA
TGCGCCAGCAGCTTGAGACAACAGAATAATTCACCCCTCCACTTT
CASSLRQQNNSPLHF
>TRBV4-2|TRBJ2-2|NA|NA
TGTGCCAGCAGTCAAGGGGGGGTTGCCGGGGAGCTGTTTTTC
CASSQGGVAGELFF
>TRBV29-1|TRBJ1-1|once|NA
TGCAGCGTTGGTAGTGTACTGAACACTGAAGCTTTCTTT
CSVGSVLNTEAFF
>TRBV15|TRBJ1-3|NA|NA
TGTGCCACCAGCAGAGACAGGGAGGACACCATATATTTT
CATSRDREDTIYF
>TRBV7-9|TRBJ2-2|NA|TRBD1
TGTGCCAGCAGTACGACAGGGGAGATGAGTGAAGGGACCGGGGAGCTGTTTTTT
CASSTTGEMSEGTGELFF
>TRBV27|TRBJ1-2|NA|NA
TGTGCCAGCAGTTTACTCCTGCGATATGGCTACACCTTC
CASSLLLRYGYTF
>TRBV11-2|TRBJ1-2|NA|TRBD1
TGTGCCAGCAGCTTCGGACAGGGGGCGCATGGCTACACCTTC
CASSFGQGAHGYTF
>TRBV6-6|TRBJ2-3|few|NA
TGTGCCAGCAGTTCATCAGGAGGAACAGATACGCAGTATTTT
CASSSSGGTDTQYF
>TRBV28|TRBJ1-2|NA|NA
TGTGCCACCCGGGGGCGGGGGAACTATGGCTACACCTTC
CATRGRGNYGYTF
>TRBV5-6|TRBJ2-3|NA|NA
TGTGCCAGCAGCTTGGTCGGTGAGAACCCTAGCACAGATACGCAGTATTTT
CASSLVGENPSTDTQYF
>TRBV7-9|TRBJ1-2|NA|TRBD1
TGTTCCAGCAGCTTAGCCCGGACAGGGGCGTATGGCTACACCTTC
CSSSLARTGAYGYTF
>TRBV4-1|TRBJ1-1|NA|NA
TGCGCCAGCAGCCAAGAGCCGACACCGAACACTGAAGCTTTCTTT
CASSQEPTPNTEAFF
>TRBV6-5|TRBJ1-1|NA|TRBD1
TGTGCCAGCAGTTTCACAGGGGTTGGGAACACTGAAGCTTTCTTT
CASSFTGVGNTEAFF